Presented here are 30 T cell receptor beta chains from one specimen sequenced in a study of cytomegalovirus exposure and HLA in healthy donors. Amplification used 60 Vbeta primers and 13 Jbeta primers. Clones were sequenced by immunoSEQ multiplex PCR, and TCRdb holds only the in-frame ones, with some missing. The sample includes 200,000 or so clones, over 75% seen only once; the top ten take about 0.094%. The material sequenced was PBMCs. Receptor source: a boy under 10 years old in good health and CMV-seronegative.

This clone was recorded only once. The V and J genes are TRBV7-6 and TRBJ1-1, with 8 bases aligning to TRBD1. Losses at the gene ends were 5 bases for V and 1 base for J; bases not matched to a gene: 6. This CDR3 has 15 amino acids. Germline CDR1 is SGHVS and CDR2 is FNYEAQ. The CDR3 spells CASSPRDRGNTEAFF. CDR3 nucleotides: TGTGCCAGCAGCCCACGAGACAGGGGGAACACTGAAGCTTTCTTT.

This clone was seen more than once but under ten times. V gene TRBV5-4 combines with J gene TRBJ1-1; D is unresolved. This CDR3 is built from 15 residues. Trimming stripped 0 bases from V and 0 bases from J, with 9 bases between. Germline CDR1 SGHNT, CDR2 YYREEE (reference sequence). The CDR3 spells CASSLGGSMNTEAFF. Here the CDR3 DNA reads TGTGCCAGCAGCTTGGGTGGGAGCATGAACACTGAAGCTTTCTTT.

The V gene is TRBV5-4, the J gene TRBJ2-7, with TRBD2 matching 8 bases. With V trimmed by 3 bases and J by 3 bases, 14 bases remained unmatched. Germline-derived CDR1 and CDR2 are SGHNT and YYREEE (reference sequence). The CDR3 covers 17 residues. The CDR3 protein is CASSSIPGTRNLYEQYF. CDR3 in DNA: TGTGCCAGCAGCTCTATACCTGGGACTAGGAATCTCTACGAGCAGTACTTC. Drawing the rest from reference TRBV5-4 and TRBJ2-7, the complete variable domain is ETGVTQSPTHLIKTRGQQVTLRCSSQSGHNTVSWYQQALGQGPQFIFQYYREEENGRGNFPPRFSGLQFPNYSSELNVNALELDDSALYLCASSSIPGTRNLYEQYFGPGTRLTVT.

Written as DNA, the CDR3 is TGCGCCAGCAGCCAAGGTCTTCTGAACACTGAAGCTTTCTTT. Translating it yields CASSQGLLNTEAFF. This chain joins TRBV4-3 and TRBJ1-1; the D is unclear. Looked up from germline, CDR1 is LGHNA and CDR2 is YSLEER. V lost 1 base and J 0 bases, leaving 6 bases between the germline ends. This CDR3 comprises 14 residues.

The chain uses TRBV5-4 and TRBJ2-5, with D possibly being TRBD2 (5 bases). The CDR3 is 14 amino acids. V dropped 5 bases and J dropped 2 bases, with 13 bases sitting between them. Germline V gives CDR1 SGHNT, CDR2 YYREEE (reference sequence). CDR3 protein: CASSPGSMQETQYF. DNA for the CDR3: TGTGCCAGCAGTCCGGGATCCATGCAAGAGACCCAGTACTTC.

The V and J genes are TRBV9 and TRBJ2-1, with TRBD2 matching 10 bases. V lost 0 bases to trimming and J lost 6 bases; unmatched junction nucleotides: 6. This CDR3 contains 16 residues. Germline CDR1 and CDR2: SGDLS and YYNGEE. CDR3 loop: CASSVARSGGGNEQFF. In DNA, the CDR3 is TGTGCCAGCAGCGTAGCTAGAAGCGGGGGGGGCAATGAGCAGTTCTTC. The variable domain in full, with the rest retrieved from reference TRBV9 and TRBJ2-1, is DSGVTQTPKHLITATGQRVTLRCSPRSGDLSVYWYQQSLDQGLQFLIQYYNGEERAKGNILERFSAQQFPDLHSELNLSSLELGDSALYFCASSVARSGGGNEQFFGPGTRLTVL.

V usage is TRBV5-1 and J usage is TRBJ1-3; D perhaps matches TRBD1 (5 bases). Germline loops: CDR1 SGHRS, CDR2 YFSETQ. The CDR3 consists of 14 residues. Trimming cost V 7 bases and J 4 bases, with 15 bases left between them. The CDR3 region has the DNA TGCGCCAGCTCGCCGGAGGGGAGCGGAAACACCATATATTTT. It translates to CASSPEGSGNTIYF.

The CDR3 loop is CASSPFPGQDNNEQFF. The CDR3 DNA reads TGTGCCAGCAGTCCATTCCCGGGACAGGACAACAATGAGCAGTTCTTC. The chain employs TRBV6-6 and TRBJ2-1, with 8 bases aligning to TRBD1. CDR3 length equals 16 residues. The trim removed 5 bases at V and 5 bases at J, leaving 11 bases unmatched. CDR1 MNHNY and CDR2 SVGAGI come from the germline V gene (reference sequence).

The chain uses TRBV27 and TRBJ1-5, with 7 positions matching TRBD1. The length of the CDR3 is 15 residues. The germline V gene encodes CDR1 MNHEY and CDR2 SMNVEV (reference sequence). With V trimmed by 5 bases and J by 0 bases, 4 bases remained unmatched. Here the CDR3 reads CASSPDRASNQPQHF. Written as DNA, the CDR3 is TGTGCCAGCAGTCCCGACAGGGCTAGCAATCAGCCCCAGCATTTT.

The V and J genes are TRBV28 and TRBJ1-1; D gene unclear. This CDR3 is built from 14 residues. V lost 4 bases and J 10 bases, leaving 19 bases between the germline ends. Germline-derived CDR1 and CDR2 are MDHEN and SYDVKM. The CDR3 nucleotides read TGTGCCAGCAGTTCCTATAGCGAGGGCTTGGGAGCTTTCTTT. Its translation: CASSSYSEGLGAFF.

CDR3 in amino acids: CASSKRGKETQYF. CDR3 nucleotide sequence: TGTGCCAGCAGTAAGCGGGGGAAAGAGACCCAGTACTTC. V usage is TRBV14 and J usage is TRBJ2-5; 8 bases align to TRBD2. CDR3 length equals 13 residues. Germline V lookup: CDR1 SGHDN, CDR2 FVKESK. V lost 6 bases and J lost 3; bases outside the gene matches: 3.

This chain links TRBV4-1 with TRBJ2-1; 14 bases fit TRBD2. The CDR3 has 18 residues. V shed 4 bases and J 7 bases; nucleotides not matched to a gene: 12. Per germline, CDR1 MGHRA and CDR2 YSYEKL. The CDR3 region has the DNA TGCGCCAGCAGCCCCCAAGGACTAGCGGGGGGTATAGTAAATGAGCAGTTCTTC. As protein: CASSPQGLAGGIVNEQFF.

V and J are TRBV7-9 and TRBJ2-7; D is unresolved. Trimming removed 3 bases from V and 5 bases from J, with 14 bases in between. The V gene's germline CDR1 is SEHNR and CDR2 FQNEAQ (reference sequence). The CDR3 is 14 amino acids. The CDR3 loop is CASSLYSGVNEQYF. The CDR3 region has the DNA TGTGCCAGCAGCTTGTACTCTGGTGTGAACGAGCAGTACTTC.

The J gene is TRBJ1-2, the V gene TRBV11-2, with D maybe TRBD1 (5 bases). CDR1 and CDR2 (germline): SGHAT, FQNNGV. There are 15 residues in the CDR3. Trimming removed 4 bases at V and 7 bases at J, with 19 bases between. The CDR3 DNA reads as TGTGCCAGCAGCTCCCCCCGTTGGGAGGGGCTTGGCTACACCTTC. Translated, it gives CASSSPRWEGLGYTF.

The V call is TRBV10-3, the J call TRBJ1-2, with no clear D. Per germline, CDR1 ENHRY and CDR2 SYGVKD. Trimming took off 0 bases at V and 8 bases at J, with 13 bases between the two ends. The CDR3 is 14 residues long. The CDR3 coding sequence is TGTGCCATCAGTGAGTCGTTGGAGCTCGGGGGCTACACCTTC. Protein: CAISESLELGGYTF.

A note on this clone: This sample also contains other DNA sequences that code for the same CDR3. V and J are TRBV5-6 and TRBJ2-5; possibly TRBD2 for D (6 bases). The germline CDR1 and CDR2 sequences are SGHDT and YYEEEE. The CDR3 length is 13 residues. V lost 1 base to trimming and J lost 3 bases, with 7 bases between them. CDR3 sequence: CASSLTGEETQYF. The CDR3 DNA reads TGTGCCAGCAGCTTGACGGGAGAAGAGACCCAGTACTTC.

The V and J genes are TRBV10-3 and TRBJ2-1; possibly TRBD2 for D (5 bases). The CDR3 runs to 15 residues. Germline V lookup: CDR1 ENHRY, CDR2 SYGVKD. V was trimmed by 3 bases and J by 5 bases, leaving 14 bases between them. CDR3 amino acids: CAISDSSRLDNEQFF. The CDR3 region has the DNA TGTGCCATCAGTGATTCTAGCAGGTTGGACAATGAGCAGTTCTTC.

This chain links TRBV18 with TRBJ1-2; TRBD1 matches at 11 bases. The germline CDR1 and CDR2 sequences are KGHSH and LQKENI. After removal of 3 bases from V and 8 bases from J, the junction contained 8 bases not matched to a gene. CDR3 length: 15 residues. DNA of the CDR3: TGTGCCAGCTCACCCGCCTCGGACAGGGGGCGAGGCTACACCTTC. It encodes CASSPASDRGRGYTF.

The chain recombines TRBV5-4 with TRBJ2-1; D remains unclear. The CDR3 is 15 amino acids. CDR1 and CDR2 from the germline V gene are SGHNT and YYREEE (reference sequence). The V end was cut by 0 bases, the J end by 0 bases, with 7 bases between. The CDR3 region has the DNA TGTGCCAGCAGCTTGGACTACCCCTCCTACAATGAGCAGTTCTTC. The encoded protein is CASSLDYPSYNEQFF.

In this sample, this clone turned up a few times. This rearrangement joins TRBV21-1 to TRBJ1-2; no check of the table's D call, TRBD1, against the DNA was made. TRBV21-1 is a listed pseudogene. The CDR3 is 17 residues long. CDR3 coding DNA: TGTGCCAGCAGCAAAGAGGCGAGGGGGCGCAATAACTATGGCTACACCTTC. The encoded protein is CASSKEARGRNNYGYTF.

V and J are TRBV7-6 and TRBJ1-1; D remains unclear. Germline CDR1 is SGHVS and CDR2 is FNYEAQ. V lost 5 bases, J lost 4 bases, and 14 bases lay in between. CDR3 length: 14 residues. The CDR3 loop reads CASSPRPGSTEAFF. The DNA of the CDR3 is TGTGCCAGCAGCCCACGGCCGGGGTCCACTGAAGCTTTCTTT.

V usage is TRBV4-3 and J usage is TRBJ2-3; 7 bases line up with TRBD2. Germline V CDR1 and CDR2: LGHNA, YSLEER. The CDR3 loop spans 15 amino acids. V was pared by 4 bases and J by 0 bases, with 4 bases of the junction left unmatched. CDR3 DNA sequence: TGCGCCAGCAGCCCCGGGGACTACAGCACAGATACGCAGTATTTT. This gives the protein CASSPGDYSTDTQYF.

The chain couples TRBV10-3 to TRBJ2-1; 10 nucleotides agree with TRBD2. CDR1 is ENHRY and CDR2 is SYGVKD in the germline V gene. The CDR3 covers 16 residues. V dropped 0 bases and J dropped 6; count of bases not matched to a gene: 5. The CDR3 reads CAISESASGGGNEQFF. CDR3 DNA sequence: TGTGCCATCAGTGAGTCGGCTAGCGGGGGCGGCAATGAGCAGTTCTTC.

The genes are TRBV9 and TRBJ2-7; 10 bases map to TRBD1. The CDR3 consists of 15 residues. CDR1 SGDLS and CDR2 YYNGEE come from the germline V gene. V shed 5 bases, J shed 2 bases, and the junction held 7 bases outside the gene matches. Here the CDR3 DNA reads TGTGCCAGCAGTGAAGATGGGACAGGGGCCTACGAGCAGTACTTC. It encodes CASSEDGTGAYEQYF.

Only one count was recorded for this clone. The V call is TRBV6-1, the J call TRBJ2-7; the match to TRBD1 covers 8 bases. The CDR3 is 14 amino acids. Trimming cost V 6 bases and J 3 bases; bases outside gene matches: 7. CDR1 and CDR2 (germline): MNHNS, SASEGT. CDR3 bases: TGTGCCAGCAGCAAGACAGGGGTGAGCTACGAGCAGTACTTC. Translating it yields CASSKTGVSYEQYF.

The chain recombines TRBV9 with TRBJ2-1, with 10 bases aligning to TRBD1. Trimming cost V 3 bases and J 9 bases; bases outside gene matches: 15. The CDR3 consists of 17 residues. Per the germline V gene, CDR1 is SGDLS and CDR2 is YYNGEE. As DNA, the CDR3 is TGTGCCAGCAGCGCCCGACCCGGGACAGGGGTAGTTGGTGAGCAGTTCTTC. Encoded protein: CASSARPGTGVVGEQFF.

The rearrangement joins TRBV13 to TRBJ1-3; 7 bases are shared with TRBD1. The CDR3 has 15 residues. Germline V gene sequence: CDR1 PRHDT, CDR2 FYEKMQ (reference sequence). V trimming: 2 bases; J trimming: 4 bases; junction bases outside the gene matches: 5. Here the CDR3 reads CASSLKGGQGNTIYF. The DNA of the CDR3 is TGTGCCAGCAGCTTAAAGGGGGGACAGGGAAACACCATATATTTT.

V and J are TRBV29-1 and TRBJ1-5; 8 bases match TRBD1. J lost 7 bases, V lost 6 bases, and 11 bases had no gene match. Germline loops: CDR1 SQVTM, CDR2 ANQGSEA. This CDR3 has 14 residues. The CDR3 nucleotides read TGCAGCGTCACCTCAGGGGGCCTTGGGCAGCCCCAGCATTTT. The encoded protein is CSVTSGGLGQPQHF.

Only a few counts were recorded for this clone. J is TRBJ2-3 and V is TRBV25-1, with 8 bases lining up with TRBD2. This CDR3 is 14 amino acids long. Germline CDR1 reads MGHDK; CDR2 reads SYGVNS. V was pared by 8 bases and J by 1 base, with 5 bases of the junction left unmatched. The CDR3: CASQTGGGTDTQYF. The CDR3 DNA sequence: TGTGCCAGCCAAACCGGGGGGGGCACAGATACGCAGTATTTT.

This chain joins TRBV19 and TRBJ2-7, with 10 bases matching TRBD1. Germline CDR1 reads LNHDA; CDR2 reads SQIVND (reference sequence). This CDR3 spans 12 amino acids. CDR3 sequence: CATGDRGYEQYF. CDR3 in DNA: TGTGCTACGGGGGACAGGGGATACGAGCAGTACTTC.